This T cell receptor beta chain was obtained from a study of blood T cell repertoires in COVID-19. Sequenced by immunoSEQ multiplex PCR; TCRdb stores in-frame clones only, minus some. The sample carries roughly 74,000 clones, 88% recorded once. The length of the CDR3 is 15 residues. The V gene's germline CDR1 is SGHNT and CDR2 YYREEE (reference sequence). Trimming took 3 bases from V and 4 from J; bases not matched to a gene: 6. The material sequenced was peripheral blood. This chain links TRBV5-4 with TRBJ2-1; the match to TRBD1 covers 8 bases. This sequence originates from a man in his 70s with active or convalescent COVID-19. Here the CDR3 reads CASSSRGRTYNEQFF. DNA for the CDR3: TGTGCCAGCAGCTCCAGGGGGCGGACTTACAATGAGCAGTTCTTC. The variable domain in full, completed from reference TRBV5-4 and TRBJ2-1, reads ETGVTQSPTHLIKTRGQQVTLRCSSQSGHNTVSWYQQALGQGPQFIFQYYREEENGRGNFPPRFSGLQFPNYSSELNVNALELDDSALYLCASSSRGRTYNEQFFGPGTRLTVL.